These T cell receptor beta chains were read from a single sample in a study of beta chain features in type 1 diabetes. Assay used: immunoSEQ multiplex PCR; TCRdb lists only in-frame clones, some missing. The table lists under 950,000 clones, 15% to 20% of them singletons. The material sequenced was naive CD4+ T cells from blood. The receptor source for this set is a young woman in good health. Each CDR3 is given with its conserved first and last residue. The D gene is left open where the match is weak. Some rows mark clone size as missing; the rest say once, few, many or name a class of expanded clone.

size | J | V | D | CDR3 | DNA
NA | TRBJ2-3 | TRBV18 | NA | CASSRRGAPSTDTQYF | TGTGCCAGCTCACGCAGGGGAGCGCCAAGCACAGATACGCAGTATTTT
few | TRBJ2-7 | TRBV4-2 | TRBD2 | CASSQAGGQGVYEQYF | TGTGCCAGCAGCCAAGCGGGGGGGCAGGGCGTCTACGAGCAGTACTTC
NA | TRBJ2-1 | TRBV4-3 | TRBD2 | CASSQDGATRGDYNEQFF | TGCGCCAGCAGCCAAGACGGGGCGACCCGGGGGGACTACAATGAGCAGTTCTTC
NA | TRBJ2-1 | TRBV4-2 | NA | CASSQDRYWGEANEQFF | TGTGCCAGCAGCCAAGATCGCTATTGGGGGGAGGCGAATGAGCAGTTCTTC
NA | TRBJ2-3 | TRBV4-3 | NA | CASSQWEQGTDTQYF | TGCGCCAGCAGCCAGTGGGAACAGGGCACAGATACGCAGTATTTT
few | TRBJ2-3 | TRBV5-4 | NA | CASSLEDTQYF | TGTGCCAGCAGCTTGGAAGATACGCAGTATTTT
few | TRBJ1-4 | TRBV28 | NA | CASSFSPRAARLGDEKLFF | TGTGCCAGCAGTTTCTCTCCGCGCGCGGCGCGCCTCGGGGATGAAAAACTGTTTTTT
few | TRBJ2-3 | TRBV7-8 | NA | CASSRGSVSDTQYF | TGTGCCAGCAGCAGGGGCAGTGTGTCAGATACGCAGTATTTT
NA | TRBJ2-7 | TRBV18 | NA | CASSLPGPYEQYF | TGTGCCAGCTCCCTCCCGGGCCCTTACGAGCAGTACTTC
few | TRBJ2-1 | TRBV11-1 | NA | CASTLAEYNEQFF | TGTGCCAGCACATTAGCGGAATACAATGAGCAGTTCTTC
NA | TRBJ1-4 | TRBV18 | NA | CASSPRTSTNEKLFF | TGTGCCAGCTCACCGAGGACGAGCACTAATGAAAAACTGTTTTTT
NA | TRBJ2-1 | TRBV11-2 | TRBD2 | CASSRPKGASGRNEQFF | TGTGCCAGCAGCCGACCAAAAGGGGCTAGCGGCCGGAATGAGCAGTTCTTC
NA | TRBJ2-3 | TRBV5-1 | NA | CASSLDKMNTQYF | TGCGCCAGCAGCTTGGACAAAATGAATACGCAGTATTTT
few | TRBJ2-7 | TRBV6-5 | NA | CASSSHSSDPSYEQYF | TGTGCCAGCAGTTCGCATTCTAGCGATCCCTCCTACGAGCAGTACTTC
few | TRBJ2-1 | TRBV7-9 | TRBD2 | CASSSGLARSYNEQFF | TGTGCCAGCAGCTCGGGACTAGCGCGTTCCTACAATGAGCAGTTCTTC
few | TRBJ2-7 | TRBV14 | TRBD1 | CASSPLTPRDSSYEQYF | TGTGCCAGCAGCCCATTGACGCCCCGGGACAGCTCCTACGAGCAGTACTTC
few | TRBJ2-1 | TRBV28 | NA | CASSSTNNGGEQFF | TGTGCCAGCAGTTCCACCAATAACGGGGGAGAGCAGTTCTTC
NA | TRBJ2-7 | TRBV18 | TRBD1 | CASSPDRVSYEQYF | TGTGCCAGCTCACCGGACAGGGTTTCCTACGAGCAGTACTTC
few | TRBJ2-3 | TRBV2 | NA | CASSLSSDTQYF | TGTGCCAGCAGCCTTAGTTCTGATACGCAGTATTTT
few | TRBJ1-2 | TRBV19 | NA | CASSTHGFGGTF | TGTGCCAGTAGTACACACGGCTTCGGTGGCACCTTC
NA | TRBJ2-5 | TRBV10-2 | NA | CASRGLGLRQETQYF | TGCGCCAGCAGGGGCTTGGGGTTAAGACAAGAGACCCAGTACTTC
NA | TRBJ2-3 | TRBV7-2 | TRBD2 | CASSYSGSEDTQYF | TGTGCCAGCAGCTATAGCGGGAGTGAAGATACGCAGTATTTT
NA | TRBJ1-5 | TRBV2 | NA | CASSEDRPDHQPQHF | TGTGCCAGCAGTGAAGACAGACCCGATCATCAGCCCCAGCATTTT
NA | TRBJ2-7 | TRBV5-6 | NA | CASSFRDEQYF | TGTGCCAGCAGCTTTAGGGACGAGCAGTACTTC
few | TRBJ2-4 | TRBV28 | NA | CASSPRAGTIAKNIQYF | TGTGCCAGCAGTCCTCGTGCGGGTACAATAGCCAAAAACATTCAGTACTTC
many | TRBJ2-1 | TRBV2 | TRBD1 | CASGTGFTNEQFF | TGTGCCAGCGGGACAGGGTTTACCAATGAGCAGTTCTTC
NA | TRBJ1-4 | TRBV2 | TRBD1 | CAGTGSTNEKLFF | TGTGCCGGGACAGGCTCAACTAATGAAAAACTGTTTTTT
NA | TRBJ2-1 | TRBV7-3 | NA | CASSPVLGSYNEQFF | TGTGCCAGCAGCCCGGTCTTAGGCTCCTACAATGAGCAGTTCTTC
NA | TRBJ2-7 | TRBV23-1 | TRBD1 | CASSLLGQRKYEQYF | TGCGCCAGCAGTCTCCTGGGACAGAGAAAATACGAGCAGTACTTC
NA | TRBJ2-1 | TRBV11-2 | NA | CASSILGQGGYNEQFF | NA